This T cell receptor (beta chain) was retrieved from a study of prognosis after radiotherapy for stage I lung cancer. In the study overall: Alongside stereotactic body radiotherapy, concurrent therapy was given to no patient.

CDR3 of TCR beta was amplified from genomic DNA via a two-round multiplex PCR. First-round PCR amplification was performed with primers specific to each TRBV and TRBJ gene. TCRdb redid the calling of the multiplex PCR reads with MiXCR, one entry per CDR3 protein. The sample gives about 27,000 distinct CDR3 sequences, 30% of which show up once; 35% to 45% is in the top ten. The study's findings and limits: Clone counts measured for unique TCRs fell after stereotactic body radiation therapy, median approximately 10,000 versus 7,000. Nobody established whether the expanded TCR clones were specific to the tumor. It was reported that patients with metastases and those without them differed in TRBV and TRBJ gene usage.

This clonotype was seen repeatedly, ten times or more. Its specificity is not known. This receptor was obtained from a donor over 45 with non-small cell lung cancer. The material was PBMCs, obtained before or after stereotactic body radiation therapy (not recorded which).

CDR3 in DNA: TGCGCCAGCAGCGTAGACCGGCCAATGGAGACCCAGTACTTC. Amino acids: CASSVDRPMETQYF. The chain couples TRBV5-1 to TRBJ2-5; no firm D call. This CDR3 is 14 amino acids long. The germline V gene has CDR1 SGHRS and CDR2 YFSETQ. The V end was cut by 4 bases, the J end by 5 bases, with 15 bases between.